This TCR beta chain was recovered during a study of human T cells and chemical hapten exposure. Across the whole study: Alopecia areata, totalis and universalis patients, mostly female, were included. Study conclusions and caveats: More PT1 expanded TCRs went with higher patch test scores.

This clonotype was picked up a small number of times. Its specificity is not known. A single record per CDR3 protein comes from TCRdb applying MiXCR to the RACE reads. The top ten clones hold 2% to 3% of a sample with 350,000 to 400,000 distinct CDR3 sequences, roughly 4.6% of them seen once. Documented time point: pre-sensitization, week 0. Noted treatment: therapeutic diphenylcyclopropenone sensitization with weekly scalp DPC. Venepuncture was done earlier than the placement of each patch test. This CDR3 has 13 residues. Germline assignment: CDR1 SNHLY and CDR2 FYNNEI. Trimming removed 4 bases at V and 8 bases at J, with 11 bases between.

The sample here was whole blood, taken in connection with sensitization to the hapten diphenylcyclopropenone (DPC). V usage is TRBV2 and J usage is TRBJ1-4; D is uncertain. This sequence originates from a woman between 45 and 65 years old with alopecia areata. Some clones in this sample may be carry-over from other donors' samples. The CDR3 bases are TGTGCCAGCAGTGTCAGGAACTTCGAAAAACTGTTTTTT. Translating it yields CASSVRNFEKLFF.